The T cell receptor beta chain described here comes from a study of cytomegalovirus exposure and HLA in healthy donors. Study-wide points: According to a later analysis, TCR clusters from the first cohort tended to co-occur in the roughly 110 validation repertoires.

Germline CDR1 reads SGHNT; CDR2 reads YYREEE (reference sequence). The CDR3 consists of 14 residues. The ends lost 4 bases at V and 3 bases at J; junction bases unmatched: 6. To note about this clone: Its antigen is as yet unknown.

Sequencing used immunoSEQ multiplex PCR; TCRdb keeps in-frame clones, though not all of them. The table has some 170,000 clones, around nine tenths seen once. The chain combines TRBV5-4 with TRBJ1-2, with 7 bases aligning to TRBD1. This clonotype originated in a man aged 18 to 29 in good health and CMV-seropositive. The sequencing input was PBMCs. CDR3 DNA: TGTGCCAGCAGCATACAGGGGATCGACTATGGCTACACCTTC. Translating gives CASSIQGIDYGYTF.